The rows below give T cell receptor beta chains drawn from one sample of a study of T cell repertoires in cytomegalovirus infection. TCRdb re-called the reads through MiXCR, storing one row per CDR3 protein. The sample yields some 800,000 distinct CDR3 sequences, roughly 28% seen once. Antigens of these TCRs are unknown. The sample consisted of cultured CD8+ T cells from PBMCs, taken from culture after CMV antigen stimulation. These receptors came from a human donor in good health (CMV status not recorded). Some clones in this sample may be carry-over from other donors' samples. Both conserved end residues are part of each CDR3. D genes are given only for firm matches. For some rows the clone size is stated as once, few or many, or as a class when expanded; others skip it.

j_gene: TRBJ1-2; v_gene: TRBV12-3/TRBV12-4; d_gene: TRBD1; abundance: few; CDR3nt: TGTGCCAGCAGTCTAGGCCCCGGGACAGGGATTAACTATGGCTACACCTTC; CDR3aa: CASSLGPGTGINYGYTF
j_gene: TRBJ1-4; v_gene: TRBV7-2; d_gene: TRBD1; abundance: many; CDR3nt: TGTGCCAGCAGCCTACGACAGGGGTATGAAAAACTGTTTTTT; CDR3aa: CASSLRQGYEKLFF
j_gene: TRBJ1-5; v_gene: TRBV6-2/TRBV6-3; d_gene: -; abundance: -; CDR3nt: TGTGCCAGCAGTCCACTTGACCTGAATCAGCCCCAGCATTTT; CDR3aa: CASSPLDLNQPQHF
j_gene: TRBJ2-1; v_gene: TRBV12-3/TRBV12-4; d_gene: -; abundance: few; CDR3nt: TGTGCCCTGGACAAGGATGAGCAGTTCTTC; CDR3aa: CALDKDEQFF
j_gene: TRBJ2-6; v_gene: TRBV7-9; d_gene: -; abundance: few; CDR3nt: TGTGCCAGCAGCACCCCTACAGGTACTGGGGCCAACGTCCTGACTTTC; CDR3aa: CASSTPTGTGANVLTF
j_gene: TRBJ1-2; v_gene: TRBV2; d_gene: -; abundance: -; CDR3nt: TGTGCCAGCAGTGAAATGCAGGGACCCTATGGCTACACCTTC; CDR3aa: CASSEMQGPYGYTF
j_gene: TRBJ2-1; v_gene: TRBV5-1; d_gene: -; abundance: -; CDR3nt: TGCGCCAGCAGCTTGGGGGCAGGGCGCGATGAGCAGTTCTTC; CDR3aa: CASSLGAGRDEQFF
j_gene: TRBJ2-3; v_gene: TRBV6-6; d_gene: TRBD1; abundance: once; CDR3nt: TGTGCCAGCAGTGACAGGGTGGTGATCGGCACAGATACGCAGTATTTT; CDR3aa: CASSDRVVIGTDTQYF
j_gene: TRBJ2-3; v_gene: TRBV24-1; d_gene: -; abundance: many; CDR3nt: TGTGCCACCAGTGCCCTGGATACGCAGTATTTT; CDR3aa: CATSALDTQYF
j_gene: TRBJ2-7; v_gene: TRBV7-8; d_gene: -; abundance: many; CDR3nt: TGTGCCAGCAGCTTCAGCCCGGGCGCGGGCCAAGGGCAGTACTTC; CDR3aa: CASSFSPGAGQGQYF
j_gene: TRBJ1-2; v_gene: TRBV6-1; d_gene: -; abundance: few; CDR3nt: TGTGCCAGCAACGGTGAAGGGGTGGAGGTTGGAGGCTACACCTTC; CDR3aa: CASNGEGVEVGGYTF
j_gene: TRBJ1-2; v_gene: TRBV6-2/TRBV6-3; d_gene: -; abundance: -; CDR3nt: TGTGCCAGCAGTGATGGATCCTATCTTGGCTACACCTTC; CDR3aa: CASSDGSYLGYTF
j_gene: TRBJ2-5; v_gene: TRBV28; d_gene: TRBD2; abundance: -; CDR3nt: TGTGCCAGCAGTGGTAGGGGAGGGTTTGGAGAGACCCAGTACTTC; CDR3aa: CASSGRGGFGETQYF
j_gene: TRBJ2-3; v_gene: TRBV6-1; d_gene: TRBD2; abundance: few; CDR3nt: TGTGCCAGCAGCCACACTAGCGGGGGATTCACTAGCACAGATACGCAGTATTTT; CDR3aa: CASSHTSGGFTSTDTQYF
j_gene: TRBJ1-1; v_gene: TRBV4-1; d_gene: -; abundance: -; CDR3nt: TGCGCCAGCAGCCTCATGGGGGGGGTTGGCACTGAAGCTTTCTTT; CDR3aa: CASSLMGGVGTEAFF
j_gene: TRBJ2-1; v_gene: TRBV4-1; d_gene: -; abundance: -; CDR3nt: TGCGCCAGCAGCCAAGGACCTAGCTCCTACAATGAGCAGTTCTTC; CDR3aa: CASSQGPSSYNEQFF